The rows below give T cell receptor beta chains drawn from one sample of a study of blood T cell repertoires in COVID-19. Data came from immunoSEQ multiplex PCR; TCRdb stores just in-frame clones and leaves some out. The data contain 200,000 to 300,000 clones, 65% to 90% of them singletons. Sequencing was performed on peripheral blood. The receptors shown here come from a man aged 50 to 60 with COVID-19, enrolled during active disease. The CDR3 runs from the conserved cysteine through the conserved F or W. Fields, in order: D gene, J gene, CDR3 length, V gene, clone size, CDR3 protein, CDR3 DNA. D genes are given only for firm matches. Only some rows state a clone size, as once, few, many or a class for expanded clones.

TRBD2,TRBJ2-5,16,TRBV5-1,NA,CASSLGSSGAQETQYF,TGCGCCAGCAGCTTGGGGTCTAGCGGGGCCCAAGAGACCCAGTACTTC
NA,TRBJ1-4,15,TRBV25-1,NA,CASSESGGGNEKLFF,TGTGCCAGCAGTGAATCTGGCGGAGGTAATGAAAAACTGTTTTTT
TRBD2,TRBJ2-7,12,TRBV7-8,NA,CASSPRGVEQYF,TGTGCCAGCAGCCCTCGGGGGGTCGAGCAGTACTTC
TRBD1,TRBJ2-1,15,TRBV24-1,few,CATSDWDSNYNEQFF,TGTGCCACCAGTGATTGGGACAGCAACTACAATGAGCAGTTCTTC
NA,TRBJ2-5,15,TRBV15,NA,CATSSLRGALETQYF,TGTGCCACCAGCTCTCTCCGGGGAGCACTCGAGACCCAGTACTTC
NA,TRBJ1-4,15,TRBV28,NA,CASSLPGTTGQKLFF,TGTGCCAGCAGTCTTCCAGGGACAACAGGACAAAAACTGTTTTTT
NA,TRBJ1-2,17,TRBV3-1/TRBV3-2,once,CASSPTFEGPSGRGYTF,TGTGCCAGCAGCCCCACATTTGAGGGTCCTTCGGGTCGGGGCTACACCTTC
TRBD1,TRBJ1-5,15,TRBV28,once,CASRRPRGSHQPQHF,TGTGCCAGCAGAAGACCCAGGGGGTCGCATCAGCCCCAGCATTTT
NA,TRBJ2-2,14,TRBV27,NA,CASSFGTVTGELFF,TGTGCCAGCAGTTTTGGGACTGTAACCGGGGAGCTGTTTTTT
TRBD1,TRBJ2-2,15,TRBV9,NA,CASSVRTGVTGELFF,TGTGCCAGCAGCGTCAGGACAGGGGTCACCGGGGAGCTGTTTTTT
NA,TRBJ2-3,12,TRBV11-3,NA,CASSLVPSTQYF,TGTGCCAGCAGCTTAGTTCCCAGTACGCAGTATTTT
NA,TRBJ1-1,13,TRBV7-9,NA,CASSLDTNTEAFF,TGTGCCAGCAGCTTAGACACAAACACTGAAGCTTTCTTT
NA,TRBJ1-2,14,TRBV30,NA,CAWSVRGGSYGYTF,TGTGCCTGGAGTGTCCGAGGGGGTTCCTATGGCTACACCTTC
NA,TRBJ1-2,12,TRBV12-3/TRBV12-4,NA,CASSSSFYGYTF,TGTGCCAGCAGTTCCTCTTTCTATGGCTACACCTTC
NA,TRBJ2-2,15,TRBV7-6,NA,CASSPTPGNTGELFF,TGTGCCAGCAGCCCGACCCCGGGTAACACCGGGGAGCTGTTTTTT
TRBD1,TRBJ2-1,17,TRBV5-6,NA,CASSYKGTGGNYNEQFF,TGTGCCAGCAGCTACAAGGGGACAGGGGGGAATTACAATGAGCAGTTCTTC
TRBD1,TRBJ2-7,16,TRBV9,NA,CASSVNIRTGDYEQYF,TGTGCCAGCAGCGTTAACATCCGGACAGGGGACTACGAGCAGTACTTC
NA,TRBJ1-4,14,TRBV2,few,CASSDGRGNEKLFF,TGTGCCAGCAGTGATGGCAGGGGTAATGAAAAACTGTTTTTT
NA,TRBJ1-1,14,TRBV2,once,CASSEMAQRFEAFF,TGTGCCAGCAGTGAAATGGCGCAGCGATTTGAAGCTTTCTTT
TRBD1,TRBJ2-7,14,TRBV4-1,NA,CASSQEDREYEQYF,TGCGCCAGCAGCCAAGAAGACAGGGAATACGAGCAGTACTTC
NA,TRBJ1-5,13,TRBV6-5,NA,CASSGQSNQPQHF,TGTGCCAGCAGCGGACAGAGCAATCAGCCCCAGCATTTT
NA,TRBJ1-4,15,TRBV5-8,NA,CASSPTGGVNEKLFF,TGTGCCAGCAGCCCGACGGGGGGCGTCAATGAAAAACTGTTTTTT
NA,TRBJ2-7,17,TRBV28,NA,CASSLGGFGAYSYEQYF,TGTGCCAGCAGTTTGGGCGGCTTTGGGGCTTACTCCTACGAGCAGTACTTC
TRBD1,TRBJ2-7,16,TRBV5-4,NA,CASSLFSGTGGYEQYF,TGTGCCAGCAGCTTGTTTTCCGGGACAGGGGGCTACGAGCAGTACTTC
NA,TRBJ1-2,14,TRBV6-5,NA,CASSRVGTNYGYTF,TGTGCCAGCAGCCGCGTTGGTACTAACTATGGCTACACCTTC
TRBD1,TRBJ2-3,13,TRBV29-1,NA,CSVEGDREDTQYF,TGCAGCGTTGAAGGGGACAGGGAGGATACGCAGTATTTT
NA,TRBJ1-5,14,TRBV7-9,NA,CASSQGTGNQPQHF,TGTGCCAGCAGCCAGGGGACGGGCAATCAGCCCCAGCATTTT
NA,TRBJ2-2,14,TRBV11-1,NA,CASTRRRDTGELFF,TGTGCCAGCACCCGGAGGCGGGACACCGGGGAGCTGTTTTTT
NA,TRBJ2-3,13,TRBV30,NA,CAWTRFFTDTQYF,TGTGCCTGGACTAGATTTTTTACAGATACGCAGTATTTT
TRBD2,TRBJ2-7,18,TRBV27,NA,CASSLLAPVAGGIYEQYF,TGTGCCAGCAGTTTATTGGCCCCGGTAGCGGGCGGGATCTACGAGCAGTACTTC
NA,TRBJ1-2,14,TRBV27,NA,CASSPQQGFGWNTF,TGTGCCAGCAGTCCCCAACAGGGATTTGGGTGGAACACCTTC
NA,TRBJ2-5,13,TRBV11-3,once,CASSRGYQETQYF,TGTGCCAGCAGTCGGGGATACCAAGAGACCCAGTACTTC
NA,TRBJ2-3,15,TRBV7-3,NA,CASSTNGVRADTQYF,TGTGCCAGCAGCACAAATGGGGTCAGGGCAGATACGCAGTATTTT